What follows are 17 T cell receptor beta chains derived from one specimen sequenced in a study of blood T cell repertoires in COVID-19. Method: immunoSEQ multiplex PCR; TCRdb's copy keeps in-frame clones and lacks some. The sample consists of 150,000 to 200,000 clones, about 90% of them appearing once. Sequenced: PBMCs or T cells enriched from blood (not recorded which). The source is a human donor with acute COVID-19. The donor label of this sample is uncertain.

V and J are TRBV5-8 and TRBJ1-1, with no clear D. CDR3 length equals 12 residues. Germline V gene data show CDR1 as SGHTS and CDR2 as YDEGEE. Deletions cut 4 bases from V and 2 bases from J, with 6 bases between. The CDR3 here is CASSRVNTEAFF. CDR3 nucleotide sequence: TGTGCCAGCAGCCGAGTTAACACTGAAGCTTTCTTT. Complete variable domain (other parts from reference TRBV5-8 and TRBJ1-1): EAGVTQSPTHLIKTRGQQATLRCSPISGHTSVYWYQQALGLGLQFLLWYDEGEERNRGNFPPRFSGRQFPNYSSELNVNALELEDSALYLCASSRVNTEAFFGQGTRLTVV.

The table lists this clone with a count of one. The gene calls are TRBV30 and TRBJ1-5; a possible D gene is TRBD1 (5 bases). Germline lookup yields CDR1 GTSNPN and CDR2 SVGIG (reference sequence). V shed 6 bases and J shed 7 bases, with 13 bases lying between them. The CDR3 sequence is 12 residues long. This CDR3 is CACWGGGQPQHF. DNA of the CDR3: TGTGCCTGTTGGGGGGGAGGGCAGCCCCAGCATTTT.

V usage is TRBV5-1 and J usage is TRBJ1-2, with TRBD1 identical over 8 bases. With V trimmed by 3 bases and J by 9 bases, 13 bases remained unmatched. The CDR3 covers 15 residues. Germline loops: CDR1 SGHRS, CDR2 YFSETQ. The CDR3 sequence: CASSYYRGWFGSYTF. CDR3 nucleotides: TGCGCCAGCAGCTATTACAGGGGGTGGTTCGGTAGCTACACCTTC.

For the CDR3, the DNA is TGTGCCAGCAGTGATCCCCCAGATGCGAACACCGGGGAGCTGTTTTTT. Translation: CASSDPPDANTGELFF. This sequence joins TRBV6-1 and TRBJ2-2; D remains ambiguous. V lost 3 bases and J 0 bases, leaving 11 bases between the germline ends. Germline V gene data show CDR1 as MNHNS and CDR2 as SASEGT. This CDR3 contains 16 residues.

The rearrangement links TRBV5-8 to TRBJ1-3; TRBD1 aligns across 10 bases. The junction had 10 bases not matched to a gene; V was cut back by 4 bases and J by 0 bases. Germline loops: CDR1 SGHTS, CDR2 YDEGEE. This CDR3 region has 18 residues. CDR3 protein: CASSPPGQGLSSGNTIYF. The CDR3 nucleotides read TGTGCCAGCAGCCCCCCGGGACAGGGGTTGAGCTCTGGAAACACCATATATTTT.

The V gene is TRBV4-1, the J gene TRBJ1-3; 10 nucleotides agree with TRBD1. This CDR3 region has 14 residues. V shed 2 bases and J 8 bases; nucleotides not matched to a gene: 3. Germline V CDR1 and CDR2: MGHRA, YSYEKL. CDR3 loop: CASSQRQGADTIYF. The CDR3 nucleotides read TGCGCCAGCAGCCAAAGACAGGGGGCGGACACCATATATTTT.

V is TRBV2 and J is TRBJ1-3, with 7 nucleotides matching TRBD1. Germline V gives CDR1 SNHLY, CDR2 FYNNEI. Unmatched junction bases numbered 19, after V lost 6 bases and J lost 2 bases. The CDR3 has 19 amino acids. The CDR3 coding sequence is TGTGCCAGCAGAGAATTGCACAGGGGACCGGAATCACCTGGAAACACCATATATTTT. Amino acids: CASRELHRGPESPGNTIYF.

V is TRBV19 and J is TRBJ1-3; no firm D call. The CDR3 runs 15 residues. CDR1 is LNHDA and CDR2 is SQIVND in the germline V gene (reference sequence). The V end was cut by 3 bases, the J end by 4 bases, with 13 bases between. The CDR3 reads CASSIPNILGNTIYF. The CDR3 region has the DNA TGTGCCAGTAGTATCCCAAACATCCTCGGAAACACCATATATTTT.

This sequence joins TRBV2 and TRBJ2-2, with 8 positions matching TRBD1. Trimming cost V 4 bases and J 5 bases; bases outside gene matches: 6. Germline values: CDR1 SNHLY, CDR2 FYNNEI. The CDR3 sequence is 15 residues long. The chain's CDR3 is CASSGGQGGTGELFF. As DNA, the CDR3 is TGTGCCAGCAGTGGAGGACAGGGTGGAACCGGGGAGCTGTTTTTT.

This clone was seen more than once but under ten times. The chain's CDR3 is CASSHGTGGLSNQPQHF. CDR3 bases: TGTGCCAGCAGCCATGGGACAGGGGGGTTGAGCAATCAGCCCCAGCATTTT. V gene TRBV5-8 combines with J gene TRBJ1-5; TRBD1 aligns across 11 bases. V shed 4 bases, J shed 1 base, and the junction held 7 bases outside the gene matches. This CDR3 is 17 amino acids long. Germline CDR1 and CDR2: SGHTS and YDEGEE.

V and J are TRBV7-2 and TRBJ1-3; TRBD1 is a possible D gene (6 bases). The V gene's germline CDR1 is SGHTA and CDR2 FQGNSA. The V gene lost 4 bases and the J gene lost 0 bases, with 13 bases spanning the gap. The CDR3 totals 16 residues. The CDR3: CASSSQGPLSGNTIYF. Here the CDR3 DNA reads TGTGCCAGCAGCTCCCAGGGGCCCCTCTCTGGAAACACCATATATTTT. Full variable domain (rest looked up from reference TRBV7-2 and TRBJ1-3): GAGVSQSPSNKVTEKGKDVELRCDPISGHTALYWYRQSLGQGLEFLIYFQGNSAPDKSGLPSDRFSAERTGGSVSTLTIQRTQQEDSAVYLCASSSQGPLSGNTIYFGEGSWLTVV.

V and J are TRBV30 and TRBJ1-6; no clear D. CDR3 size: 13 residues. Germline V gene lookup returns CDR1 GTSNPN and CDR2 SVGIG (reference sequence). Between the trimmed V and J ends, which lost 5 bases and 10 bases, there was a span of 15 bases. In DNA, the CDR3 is TGTGCCTGGGAGGCCGGGGATTTCTCACCCCTCCACTTT. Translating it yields CAWEAGDFSPLHF.

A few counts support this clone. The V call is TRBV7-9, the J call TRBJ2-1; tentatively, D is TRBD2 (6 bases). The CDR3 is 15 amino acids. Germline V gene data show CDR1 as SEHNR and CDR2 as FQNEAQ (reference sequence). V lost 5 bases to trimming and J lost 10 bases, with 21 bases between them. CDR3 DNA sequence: TGTGCCAGCAGCCACGAAGGGACTGGGGGGAGGGAGCAGTTCTTC. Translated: CASSHEGTGGREQFF.

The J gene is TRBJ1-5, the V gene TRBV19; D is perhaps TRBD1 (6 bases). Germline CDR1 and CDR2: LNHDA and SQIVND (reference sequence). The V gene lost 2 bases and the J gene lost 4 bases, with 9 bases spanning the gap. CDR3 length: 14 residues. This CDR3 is CASSISQGNQPQHF. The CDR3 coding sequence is TGTGCCAGTAGTATAAGTCAGGGGAATCAGCCCCAGCATTTT.

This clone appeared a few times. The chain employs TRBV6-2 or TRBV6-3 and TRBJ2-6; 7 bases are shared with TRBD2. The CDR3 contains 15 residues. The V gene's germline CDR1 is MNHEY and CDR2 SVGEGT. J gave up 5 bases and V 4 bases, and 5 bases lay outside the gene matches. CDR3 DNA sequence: TGTGCCAGCAGTTCGGGGGGACCGAGGGCCAACGTCCTGACTTTC. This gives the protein CASSSGGPRANVLTF.

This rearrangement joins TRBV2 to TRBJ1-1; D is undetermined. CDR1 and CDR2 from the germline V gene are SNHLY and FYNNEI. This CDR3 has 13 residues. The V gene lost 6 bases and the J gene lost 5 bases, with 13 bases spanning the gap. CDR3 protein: CASREGPGTEAFF. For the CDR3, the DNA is TGTGCCAGCAGAGAGGGCCCTGGGACTGAAGCTTTCTTT.

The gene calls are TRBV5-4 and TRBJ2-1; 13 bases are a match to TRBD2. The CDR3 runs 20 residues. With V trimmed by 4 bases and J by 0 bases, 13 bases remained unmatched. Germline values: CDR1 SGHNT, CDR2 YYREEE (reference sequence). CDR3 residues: CASSRGPGTSGVSSYNEQFF. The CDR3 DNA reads TGTGCCAGCAGCCGCGGCCCTGGGACTAGCGGGGTAAGCTCCTACAATGAGCAGTTCTTC.